This paragraph reports one T cell receptor beta chain. Its antigen remains unidentified. The entry originates in a study of Ad26.COV2.S vaccination and SARS-CoV-2 variants. For the study at large: Trial arm assignment for the donor was COV1001 Ad26.COV2.S. Ad26.COV2.S shots went into the muscle once or twice, 56 days apart. The study, taken as a whole, reports: Comparability of non-spike TCR breadth was observed across vaccine and placebo recipients.

Treatment denoted: approximately 18 received Ad26.COV2.S at low or high dose, single or two shots; roughly five received placebo; per-sample allocation not given. The study sampled participants on day 63 after the first vaccine or placebo injection. Its platform was an Ad26 vector, and its expressed antigen was Wuhan-strain SARS-CoV-2 spike. This CDR3 has 11 amino acids. CDR1 and CDR2 (germline): DFQATT, SNEGSKA (reference sequence). V was trimmed by 6 bases and J by 5 bases, leaving 11 bases between them. Profiling relied on immunoSEQ multiplex PCR, and the TCRdb table lists in-frame clones only, not all of them. The sample lists approximately 350,000 clones; 80% to 90% were seen once.

The material sequenced was peripheral blood, taken in a trial of Ad26.COV2.S vaccine versus placebo. The receptor was derived from a person between 18 and 65 years old who received the Ad26.COV2.S COVID-19 vaccine or a placebo. The chain employs TRBV20-1 and TRBJ2-7, with D unclear. The CDR3 DNA is TGCAGTGCGCCACTCTTTGACGAGCAGTACTTC. Translated: CSAPLFDEQYF.